Listed below are T cell receptor beta chains from one sample, sequenced in a study of T-cell memory formation after mild COVID-19. TCRdb processed the 5' RACE reads anew with MiXCR; each CDR3 protein has one entry. This sample has under 300,000 distinct CDR3 sequences, with approximately 9% found just once. Sequencing used PBMCs or a T cell subset sorted from them (not recorded which). The receptors shown here come from a man between 18 and 35 years old who had mild COVID-19 (a few samples of this study predate the infection). Cell type and time point are not known. The CDR3 runs from the conserved cysteine through the conserved F or W. Fields, in order: D gene, clone size, J gene, V gene, CDR3 DNA, CDR3 protein. The D gene is left open where the match is weak. Clone size is not always given. Where it is, it says once, few, many or a class for expanded clones.

d_gene: -
abundance: few
j_gene: TRBJ1-1
v_gene: TRBV9
CDR3nt: TGTGCCAGCAGCGGAGGGGGTGAAGCTTTCTTT
CDR3aa: CASSGGGEAFF

d_gene: -
abundance: -
j_gene: TRBJ1-6
v_gene: TRBV7-2
CDR3nt: TGTGCCAGCAGCGGCAGGGAAGGAAGTTCACCCCTCCACTTT
CDR3aa: CASSGREGSSPLHF

d_gene: -
abundance: few
j_gene: TRBJ1-2
v_gene: TRBV4-1
CDR3nt: TGCGCCAGCAGCTCCAGTGCCCCTTATGGCTACACCTTC
CDR3aa: CASSSSAPYGYTF

d_gene: -
abundance: many
j_gene: TRBJ1-5
v_gene: TRBV5-1
CDR3nt: TGCGCCAGCAGCTTGGGGGAGGCCCAGCCCCAGCATTTT
CDR3aa: CASSLGEAQPQHF

d_gene: -
abundance: -
j_gene: TRBJ2-5
v_gene: TRBV3-1
CDR3nt: TGTGCCAGCAGCCACAATCCTTTGACAGTGTACCAAGAGACCCAGTACTTC
CDR3aa: CASSHNPLTVYQETQYF

d_gene: -
abundance: -
j_gene: TRBJ1-4
v_gene: TRBV14
CDR3nt: TGTGCCAGCAGCCATCCCGATAATGAAAAACTGTTTTTT
CDR3aa: CASSHPDNEKLFF

d_gene: -
abundance: few
j_gene: TRBJ2-3
v_gene: TRBV29-1
CDR3nt: TGCAGCGTGGGGCGGGAACCTCGCACAGATACGCAGTATTTT
CDR3aa: CSVGREPRTDTQYF

d_gene: -
abundance: few
j_gene: TRBJ1-1
v_gene: TRBV5-1
CDR3nt: TGCGCCAGCAGCTTGACAATTCTGAACACTGAAGCTTTCTTT
CDR3aa: CASSLTILNTEAFF

d_gene: -
abundance: -
j_gene: TRBJ1-1
v_gene: TRBV9
CDR3nt: TGTGCCAGCAGCGTAGAAGCAGGGCGCGAAGCTTTCTTT
CDR3aa: CASSVEAGREAFF

d_gene: -
abundance: -
j_gene: TRBJ1-2
v_gene: TRBV7-9
CDR3nt: TGTGCCAGCAGCCCCCGGACCGTCGATGGCTACACCTTC
CDR3aa: CASSPRTVDGYTF

d_gene: TRBD1
abundance: few
j_gene: TRBJ2-1
v_gene: TRBV5-6
CDR3nt: TGTGCCAGCAGCCCTATTCCGGGACAGTACAATGAGCAGTTCTTC
CDR3aa: CASSPIPGQYNEQFF

d_gene: TRBD2
abundance: once
j_gene: TRBJ2-1
v_gene: TRBV18
CDR3nt: TGTGCCAGCTCACCTTCGGCGGGAGCCGGGTTCTTC
CDR3aa: CASSPSAGAGFF

d_gene: TRBD1
abundance: -
j_gene: TRBJ1-1
v_gene: TRBV5-8
CDR3nt: TGTGCCAGCAGCCCGGGACAGAAGGCTGAAGCTTTCTTT
CDR3aa: CASSPGQKAEAFF

d_gene: TRBD1
abundance: many
j_gene: TRBJ1-2
v_gene: TRBV7-2
CDR3nt: TGTGCCAGCAACGGACAGGACTATGGCTACACCTTC
CDR3aa: CASNGQDYGYTF

d_gene: TRBD1
abundance: few
j_gene: TRBJ2-5
v_gene: TRBV11-2
CDR3nt: TGTGCCAGCAGCTCTTGGGACAGCCAAGAGACCCAGTACTTC
CDR3aa: CASSSWDSQETQYF

d_gene: TRBD2
abundance: -
j_gene: TRBJ2-2
v_gene: TRBV12-3/TRBV12-4
CDR3nt: TGTGCCAGCAGTTTGAGGTTGAGACTCGGCGGGGGCACCGGGGAGCTGTTTTTT
CDR3aa: CASSLRLRLGGGTGELFF

d_gene: -
abundance: -
j_gene: TRBJ2-2
v_gene: TRBV12-3/TRBV12-4
CDR3nt: TGTGCCAGCAGTTTAAAGGCAGGGAGCGGGGAGCTGTTTTTT
CDR3aa: CASSLKAGSGELFF

d_gene: TRBD2
abundance: few
j_gene: TRBJ2-1
v_gene: TRBV15
CDR3nt: TGTGCCACCAGCAGAGATCGGGTTGGGCTAGCGGGGCCTGGCAATGAGCAGTTCTTC
CDR3aa: CATSRDRVGLAGPGNEQFF

d_gene: -
abundance: many
j_gene: TRBJ2-1
v_gene: TRBV6-5
CDR3nt: TGTGCCAGCAGTTACTCAGAGGACAATGAGCAGTTCTTC
CDR3aa: CASSYSEDNEQFF

d_gene: -
abundance: few
j_gene: TRBJ2-2
v_gene: TRBV25-1
CDR3nt: TGTGCCAGCAGTGAATTTACGAACACCGGGGAGCTGTTTTTT
CDR3aa: CASSEFTNTGELFF

d_gene: -
abundance: few
j_gene: TRBJ2-3
v_gene: TRBV4-2
CDR3nt: TGTGCCAGCAGCCAAGATCAAGGGTTTAATCGGGATACGCAGTATTTT
CDR3aa: CASSQDQGFNRDTQYF

d_gene: -
abundance: once
j_gene: TRBJ2-1
v_gene: TRBV5-1
CDR3nt: TGCGCCAGCAGCTTAGTCCAGCGGGTCTCCTACAATGAGCAGTTCTTC
CDR3aa: CASSLVQRVSYNEQFF

d_gene: TRBD1
abundance: -
j_gene: TRBJ1-1
v_gene: TRBV7-9
CDR3nt: TGTGCCAGCAGCCAAAGACAGGGGGCTGGAGCGAACACTGAAGCTTTCTTT
CDR3aa: CASSQRQGAGANTEAFF

d_gene: -
abundance: -
j_gene: TRBJ1-2
v_gene: TRBV7-9
CDR3nt: TGTGCCAGCAGCTTAATGGGCTTGGGAGGCGATGGCTACACCTTC
CDR3aa: CASSLMGLGGDGYTF

d_gene: -
abundance: -
j_gene: TRBJ1-2
v_gene: TRBV7-8
CDR3nt: TGTGCCAGCAGCTTATTTCGGGGGCAAGGTCATGGCTACACCTTC
CDR3aa: CASSLFRGQGHGYTF

d_gene: -
abundance: few
j_gene: TRBJ2-7
v_gene: TRBV20-1
CDR3nt: TGCAGTGCTAGGGTTGACTTCGCCGGTGAGCAGTACTTC
CDR3aa: CSARVDFAGEQYF

d_gene: TRBD1
abundance: -
j_gene: TRBJ2-2
v_gene: TRBV29-1
CDR3nt: TGCAGCGTCGGACAGGAGAACACCGGGGAGCTGTTTTTT
CDR3aa: CSVGQENTGELFF

d_gene: -
abundance: few
j_gene: TRBJ2-5
v_gene: TRBV7-9
CDR3nt: TGTGCCAGCAGCCACAGAGAAGAGACCCAGTACTTC
CDR3aa: CASSHREETQYF

d_gene: -
abundance: few
j_gene: TRBJ1-2
v_gene: TRBV5-6
CDR3nt: TGTGCCAGCAGCTTGGGACCGCTTAACTATGGCTACACCTTC
CDR3aa: CASSLGPLNYGYTF

d_gene: TRBD1
abundance: many
j_gene: TRBJ2-1
v_gene: TRBV5-1
CDR3nt: TGCGCCAGCAGCGACAGGGAATGGGATGAGCAGTTCTTC
CDR3aa: CASSDREWDEQFF

d_gene: -
abundance: few
j_gene: TRBJ1-1
v_gene: TRBV5-1
CDR3nt: TGCGCCAGCAGCTATTGGGGCCTAGAGGGGATGAACACTGAAGCTTTCTTT
CDR3aa: CASSYWGLEGMNTEAFF

d_gene: TRBD2
abundance: -
j_gene: TRBJ2-1
v_gene: TRBV12-3/TRBV12-4
CDR3nt: TGTGCCAGCAGTCCCCGAGGTAGCGGGGGAAGTAATGAGCAGTTCTTC
CDR3aa: CASSPRGSGGSNEQFF

d_gene: -
abundance: many
j_gene: TRBJ1-2
v_gene: TRBV27
CDR3nt: TGTGCCAGCAGTTTATGGGGAAGGTCGAACTATGGCTACACCTTC
CDR3aa: CASSLWGRSNYGYTF

d_gene: -
abundance: -
j_gene: TRBJ2-6
v_gene: TRBV12-3/TRBV12-4
CDR3nt: TGTGCCAGCAGTTTCGGGGTCTCAGGGGCCAACGTCCTGACTTTC
CDR3aa: CASSFGVSGANVLTF

d_gene: TRBD2
abundance: -
j_gene: TRBJ2-3
v_gene: TRBV15
CDR3nt: TGTGCCACCAGCCTAGCGGGGGGCACAGATACGCAGTATTTT
CDR3aa: CATSLAGGTDTQYF

d_gene: TRBD1
abundance: few
j_gene: TRBJ1-6
v_gene: TRBV15
CDR3nt: TGTGCCACCAGCAGAGATCAGCTGCGACAGGGTGCTTCACCCCTCCACTTT
CDR3aa: CATSRDQLRQGASPLHF

d_gene: -
abundance: -
j_gene: TRBJ1-5
v_gene: TRBV6-5
CDR3nt: TGTGCCAGCAGTCTTACCCCTCACGGCCCAGATTTCAATCAGCCCCAGCATTTT
CDR3aa: CASSLTPHGPDFNQPQHF

d_gene: -
abundance: few
j_gene: TRBJ2-3
v_gene: TRBV11-2
CDR3nt: TGTGCCAGCAGCCCAACCGCGGACGGCGGCGATACGCAGTATTTT
CDR3aa: CASSPTADGGDTQYF

d_gene: TRBD1
abundance: -
j_gene: TRBJ2-5
v_gene: TRBV7-2
CDR3nt: TGTGCCAGCAGCAAGACAGGACAGGGAGAGACCCAGTACTTC
CDR3aa: CASSKTGQGETQYF

d_gene: TRBD2
abundance: few
j_gene: TRBJ2-1
v_gene: TRBV4-1
CDR3nt: TGCGCCAGCAGCCAAGGGACTAGCGGGGGCTACAATGAGCAGTTCTTC
CDR3aa: CASSQGTSGGYNEQFF

d_gene: TRBD2
abundance: few
j_gene: TRBJ2-3
v_gene: TRBV4-2
CDR3nt: TGTGCCAGCAGCCAGGGGGGACTAGTCAAAGATACGCAGTATTTT
CDR3aa: CASSQGGLVKDTQYF

d_gene: -
abundance: -
j_gene: TRBJ1-2
v_gene: TRBV12-3/TRBV12-4
CDR3nt: TGTGCCAGCAGTTTAGGGGTGGGACCCGGCTACACCTTC
CDR3aa: CASSLGVGPGYTF

d_gene: TRBD2
abundance: many
j_gene: TRBJ2-7
v_gene: TRBV5-1
CDR3nt: TGCGCCAGCGGGCGGGAGGGGACCTCCTACGAGCAGTACTTC
CDR3aa: CASGREGTSYEQYF

d_gene: -
abundance: few
j_gene: TRBJ2-5
v_gene: TRBV7-9
CDR3nt: TGTGCCAGCAGCCCTCGGGACCTAGAGGGGGAGACCCAGTACTTC
CDR3aa: CASSPRDLEGETQYF

d_gene: TRBD2
abundance: few
j_gene: TRBJ2-1
v_gene: TRBV6-1
CDR3nt: TGTGCCAGCACCCAAGAGCGGGGGCCTAAGCACAATGAGCAGTTCTTC
CDR3aa: CASTQERGPKHNEQFF

d_gene: -
abundance: -
j_gene: TRBJ2-3
v_gene: TRBV28
CDR3nt: TGTGCCAGCAGCCACCATGGGGGGGGGCAGGGGAGCACAGATACGCAGTATTTT
CDR3aa: CASSHHGGGQGSTDTQYF

d_gene: TRBD2
abundance: few
j_gene: TRBJ2-3
v_gene: TRBV5-5
CDR3nt: TGTGCCAGCAGCTTGACCTCTGCTAGCGGGGAAAATACGCAGTATTTT
CDR3aa: CASSLTSASGENTQYF

d_gene: -
abundance: few
j_gene: TRBJ1-6
v_gene: TRBV5-1
CDR3nt: TGCGCCAGCAGCCTTGTGGGGAACTATAATTCACCCCTCCACTTT
CDR3aa: CASSLVGNYNSPLHF